This T cell receptor beta chain emerged from a study of blood T cells in healthy people across ages. In the study overall: The capture of about one barcoded beta molecule per two T cells was achieved by template switching.

For the second PCR, which ran for about 7 to 11 cycles, a sample-barcoded 5' primer and a J-beta primer mix were used. Each of the cDNA molecules was tagged by a template-switch adaptor with 12 random nucleotides. One entry per CDR3 protein, called by TCRdb with MiXCR from the 5' RACE reads. The sample shows about 1.4 million distinct CDR3 sequences, roughly 60% of them seen only once. Broader study findings: Shifts in expanded clonotypes may have been confounded by donor CMV status, which was unknown.

V lost 4 bases and J 7 bases, leaving 14 bases between the germline ends. The CDR3 loop spans 15 amino acids. Per the germline V gene, CDR1 is SGHTA and CDR2 is FQGNSA. To note about this clonotype: No antigen is known for it.

The genes are TRBV7-2 and TRBJ1-6; D remains unclear. The source is a man between 18 and 35 years old in good health. The specimen sequenced was blood. The CDR3 bases are TGTGCCAGCAGCTCCGGGATCATAGGAAATTCACCCCTCCACTTT. Encoded protein: CASSSGIIGNSPLHF.